This T cell receptor beta chain was sequenced for a study of blood T cells in healthy people across ages. The CDR3 has 14 residues. CDR1 SGDLS and CDR2 YYNGEE come from the germline V gene. The V and J ends lost 3 bases and 4 bases respectively, with 13 bases between them. This clonotype was seen a few times. Primers used in a second PCR of about 6 to 11 cycles were a sample-barcoded 5' primer and a J-beta primer mix. TCRdb recomputed calls from the 5' RACE reads with MiXCR, one row per CDR3 protein. This table has about 930,000 distinct CDR3 sequences, 25% to 30% appearing once. These data were likewise used in another study, on T cells of mothers and their children. Per that study: Samples came from a few healthy Caucasian mothers and their six children.

The chain has TRBV9 and TRBJ1-2; maybe TRBD1 (5 bases). This sequence was found in a woman in her thirties or forties in good health. Sequenced material: blood. DNA of the CDR3: TGTGCCAGCAGCGGCAGGGCAAGGAGCTATGGCTACACCTTC. The encoded protein is CASSGRARSYGYTF. Supplemented by reference TRBV9 and TRBJ1-2, the full variable domain reads DSGVTQTPKHLITATGQRVTLRCSPRSGDLSVYWYQQSLDQGLQFLIQYYNGEERAKGNILERFSAQQFPDLHSELNLSSLELGDSALYFCASSGRARSYGYTFGSGTRLTVV.